These 10 T cell receptor beta chains were all obtained from the same sample, sequenced in a study of shared clonotypes between healthy human individuals. This table comes from immunoSEQ multiplex PCR, and its TCRdb copy is limited to in-frame clones, with some not included. The sample lists around 2.1 million clones, about 93% occurring once. CD45RO negativity and positive selection for CCR7 defined naive CD8 cells, a population that excluded terminally differentiated effector memory CD45RA+ cells. The sequenced material came from naive CD8+ T cells from PBMCs. These receptors were taken from a young man in good health. Some clones in this sample may be carry-over from other donors' samples.

This chain joins TRBV5-4 and TRBJ2-7, with 12 nucleotides matching TRBD2. CDR3 length: 15 amino acids. The germline CDR1 and CDR2 sequences are SGHNT and YYREEE (reference sequence). J was trimmed by 3 bases and V by 2 bases; bases with no gene match: 3. The CDR3 loop reads CASSFTSGRHYEQYF. The CDR3 bases are TGTGCCAGCAGCTTCACTAGCGGGAGGCACTACGAGCAGTACTTC. Full variable domain (remainder filled in from reference TRBV5-4 and TRBJ2-7): ETGVTQSPTHLIKTRGQQVTLRCSSQSGHNTVSWYQQALGQGPQFIFQYYREEENGRGNFPPRFSGLQFPNYSSELNVNALELDDSALYLCASSFTSGRHYEQYFGPGTRLTVT.

This clone was observed a handful of times. The chain joins TRBV4-2 to TRBJ1-1, with unresolved D. The CDR3 is 13 amino acids. CDR1 and CDR2 from the germline V gene are LGHNA and YNFKEQ. V shed 1 base and J shed 5 bases, with 8 bases lying between them. The CDR3 DNA reads TGTGCCAGCAGCCAAGGGATTGGGACTGAAGCTTTCTTT. Amino acids: CASSQGIGTEAFF.

This chain joins TRBV14 and TRBJ2-1; 7 bases are a match to TRBD1. J was trimmed by 7 bases and V by 3 bases; bases with no gene match: 9. Per germline, CDR1 SGHDN and CDR2 FVKESK. The CDR3 covers 15 residues. The CDR3 loop is CASSQSGTVRNEQFF. The CDR3 DNA follows: TGTGCCAGCAGCCAGTCCGGGACAGTAAGAAATGAGCAGTTCTTC.

The J gene is TRBJ1-3, the V gene TRBV7-8; a weak D match, TRBD1 (5 bases). Germline CDR1 is SGHVS and CDR2 is FQNEAQ. This CDR3 contains 17 residues. The ends were cut back, 1 base at V and 4 bases at J, with 17 bases in the middle. Written as DNA, the CDR3 is TGTGCCAGCAGCTTAGAACGGGGACTCACCCCGGGAAACACCATATATTTT. Encoded protein: CASSLERGLTPGNTIYF.

The chain has TRBV5-6 and TRBJ1-1; tentative D call: TRBD1 (6 bases). Germline V gives CDR1 SGHDT, CDR2 YYEEEE. The CDR3 is made up of 15 amino acids. Trimming stripped 0 bases from V and 3 bases from J, with 12 bases between. The CDR3 loop reads CASSLGAGVHTEAFF. In DNA, the CDR3 is TGTGCCAGCAGCTTGGGTGCAGGGGTCCACACTGAAGCTTTCTTT.

The chain carries TRBV5-1 and TRBJ2-2; 9 nucleotides agree with TRBD2. After removal of 4 bases from V and 5 bases from J, the junction contained 12 bases not matched to a gene. The CDR3 runs to 17 residues. Germline CDR1 SGHRS, CDR2 YFSETQ. The CDR3 spells CASSARGGRAWTGELFF. The CDR3 DNA is TGCGCCAGCAGCGCGCGGGGCGGGAGGGCCTGGACCGGGGAGCTGTTTTTT.

The chain employs TRBV2 and TRBJ1-2, with D possibly TRBD1 on 5 matching bases. The CDR3 contains 14 residues. In germline, CDR1 is SNHLY, CDR2 FYNNEI. V was clipped by 11 bases and J by 4 bases, with 20 bases between them. CDR3 amino acids: CAGGAPRGAYGYTF. In nucleotides, the CDR3 is TGTGCCGGGGGAGCGCCCCGGGGTGCCTATGGCTACACCTTC.

The chain uses TRBV10-3 and TRBJ2-1, with 7 bases aligning to TRBD1. This CDR3 is 15 amino acids long. CDR1 ENHRY and CDR2 SYGVKD come from the germline V gene. J was trimmed by 4 bases and V by 7 bases; bases with no gene match: 10. Written as DNA, the CDR3 is TGTGCCATCAAAAGTTCGGGGACAGTTTACAATGAGCAGTTCTTC. As protein: CAIKSSGTVYNEQFF.

The CDR3 reads CASSPDRSYEQYF. In DNA form, the CDR3 reads TGCGCCAGCAGCCCCGACAGGTCCTACGAGCAGTACTTC. This rearrangement joins TRBV4-1 to TRBJ2-7; D is perhaps TRBD1 (6 bases). Trimming left V 4 bases short and J 1 base short, with 8 bases between. CDR3 length: 13 residues. The germline V gene encodes CDR1 MGHRA and CDR2 YSYEKL.

This rearrangement joins TRBV11-2 to TRBJ2-7; tentative D call: TRBD1 (6 bases). This CDR3 spans 14 amino acids. The V end lost 5 bases, the J end lost 1 base, and 12 bases lay between the germline ends. Germline CDR1 SGHAT, CDR2 FQNNGV. CDR3 bases: TGTGCCAGCAGCCCGGGGACATTTTCCTACGAGCAGTACTTC. It codes for CASSPGTFSYEQYF.